One sample yielded the 3 T cell receptor beta chains listed below, sequenced in a study of OX40 agonist ivuxolimab in advanced cancers. Assay used: immunoSEQ multiplex PCR; TCRdb lists only in-frame clones, some missing. In the table there are approximately 69,000 clones, 80% to 90% of which are singletons. The sample consisted of CD4+ or CD8+ T cells sorted from blood, taken in a trial of the OX40 agonist ivuxolimab. Receptors were obtained from an adult with an advanced solid tumor such as melanoma, head and neck, liver or kidney cancer.

This chain links TRBV10-3 with TRBJ2-5; 9 bases line up with TRBD2. CDR3 length: 16 amino acids. Germline V gene data show CDR1 as ENHRY and CDR2 as SYGVKD. V was clipped by 5 bases and J by 2 bases; unmatched bases: 9. The CDR3 sequence is CAISLGAGGLQETQYF. CDR3 sequence (DNA): TGTGCCATCAGTTTGGGAGCGGGGGGTCTGCAAGAGACCCAGTACTTC.

This chain connects TRBV19 to TRBJ1-2, with a weak D call TRBD1 (5 bases). This CDR3 spans 13 amino acids. The germline gives CDR1 LNHDA, CDR2 SQIVND (reference sequence). The V end lost 7 bases, the J end lost 0 bases, and 9 bases lay between the germline ends. The CDR3 reads CASNDRTNYGYTF. CDR3 coding DNA: TGTGCCAGTAACGACAGAACTAACTATGGCTACACCTTC.

As regards this clone: Other DNA sequences in the same sample also yield this CDR3. The rearrangement links TRBV7-2 to TRBJ2-3; 9 positions agree with TRBD2. The CDR3 sequence is 15 residues long. The V gene's germline CDR1 is SGHTA and CDR2 FQGNSA. After removal of 3 bases from V and 2 bases from J, the junction contained 3 bases not matched to a gene. The CDR3 DNA sequence: TGTGCCAGCAGCTTGGGACTAGCATTCACAGATACGCAGTATTTT. Amino acid sequence: CASSLGLAFTDTQYF.